A single sample is the source of the 23 T cell receptor beta chains below, sequenced in a study of blood T cell repertoires in COVID-19. Data came from immunoSEQ multiplex PCR; TCRdb stores just in-frame clones and leaves some out. This sample has 70,000 to 95,000 clones, with 70% to 90% found just once. The sample comprised peripheral blood. These receptors originate from a human donor in a cohort sampled during active COVID-19.

The V gene is TRBV6-5, the J gene TRBJ1-5; TRBD1 matches 7 bases. Unmatched junction bases numbered 2, after V lost 6 bases and J lost 0 bases. This CDR3 has 14 amino acids. Germline V gene lookup returns CDR1 MNHEY and CDR2 SVGAGI. The CDR3 region has the DNA TGTGCCAGCAGGACAGGGCATAGCAATCAGCCCCAGCATTTT. It is translated as CASRTGHSNQPQHF.

The chain has TRBV7-2 and TRBJ2-7, with D maybe TRBD1 (6 bases). Germline V gene data show CDR1 as SGHTA and CDR2 as FQGNSA. This CDR3 spans 14 amino acids. Trimming removed 3 bases at V and 3 bases at J, with 12 bases between. Written as DNA, the CDR3 is TGTGCCAGCAGCTTGCGGACAGCTTACTACGAGCAGTACTTC. Protein sequence: CASSLRTAYYEQYF.

V is TRBV10-3 and J is TRBJ1-5; D gene unclear. This CDR3 contains 15 residues. The germline V gene has CDR1 ENHRY and CDR2 SYGVKD. Trimming removed 3 bases at V and 7 bases at J, with 16 bases between. The CDR3, as DNA: TGTGCCATCAGTGACAGCTTGCCCCGGGGACAGCCCCAGCATTTT. Translated, it gives CAISDSLPRGQPQHF.

The chain has TRBV30 and TRBJ2-6, with a possible D match to TRBD1 (5 bases). V was cut by 5 bases and J by 4 bases, with 15 bases left in between. The CDR3 is 15 amino acids. Per the germline V gene, CDR1 is GTSNPN and CDR2 is SVGIG (reference sequence). The CDR3 sequence: CAWSGFKSGANVLTF. The DNA for the CDR3 is TGTGCCTGGTCAGGGTTTAAGTCAGGGGCCAACGTCCTGACTTTC.

The chain joins TRBV20-1 to TRBJ2-2; weak D call: TRBD2 (6 bases). Trimming pared 5 bases from V and 12 bases from J, leaving 13 bases between. Per the germline V gene, CDR1 is DFQATT and CDR2 is SNEGSKA (reference sequence). The length of the CDR3 is 11 residues. The CDR3 DNA follows: TGCAGTGCTGGAGGGGTAGACAAGCTGTTTTTT. Its translation is CSAGGVDKLFF.

This sequence joins TRBV7-2 and TRBJ2-5, with D unresolved. The CDR3 consists of 13 residues. V lost 7 bases and J lost 8, with 17 bases in between. CDR1 is SGHTA and CDR2 is FQGNSA in the germline V gene. The CDR3 loop reads CASMPGSYGTQYF. The CDR3 DNA is TGTGCCAGCATGCCAGGCTCCTATGGAACCCAGTACTTC.

This clone was found a few times. The chain couples TRBV11-1 to TRBJ1-1; TRBD1 aligns across 7 bases. CDR1 is SGHAT and CDR2 is FQDESV in the germline V gene (reference sequence). V trimming: 5 bases; J trimming: 5 bases; junction bases outside the gene matches: 8. The CDR3 is 14 amino acids. CDR3 protein: CASSLTGVQTEAFF. The CDR3 DNA is TGTGCCAGCAGCCTTACAGGGGTACAGACTGAAGCTTTCTTT.

This clone came up a few times. This chain uses TRBV19 with TRBJ2-5; D may be TRBD2 (6 bases). The CDR3 sequence is 14 residues long. Germline-derived CDR1 and CDR2 are LNHDA and SQIVND (reference sequence). V lost 6 bases and J 5 bases, leaving 16 bases between the germline ends. The CDR3 sequence is CASSGGTGGETQYF. In nucleotides, the CDR3 is TGTGCCAGTAGCGGAGGGACCGGCGGGGAGACCCAGTACTTC. The whole variable domain, remainder taken from reference TRBV19 and TRBJ2-5, is DGGITQSPKYLFRKEGQNVTLSCEQNLNHDAMYWYRQDPGQGLRLIYYSQIVNDFQKGDIAEGYSVSREKKESFPLTVTSAQKNPTAFYLCASSGGTGGETQYFGPGTRLLVL.

This chain uses TRBV2 with TRBJ1-3; 8 nucleotides line up with TRBD1. With V trimmed by 5 bases and J by 0 bases, 3 bases remained unmatched. CDR1 is SNHLY, CDR2 FYNNEI, per germline. The CDR3 sequence is 15 residues long. The chain's CDR3 is CASSTDRASGNTIYF. The CDR3 bases are TGTGCCAGCAGTACGGACAGGGCCTCTGGAAACACCATATATTTT.

The V gene is TRBV7-2, the J gene TRBJ2-3, with 8 bases fitting TRBD2. Losses at the gene ends were 0 bases for V and 0 bases for J; bases not matched to a gene: 2. This CDR3 contains 16 residues. Per the germline V gene, CDR1 is SGHTA and CDR2 is FQGNSA. CDR3 loop: CASSLAPSGSTDTQYF. The DNA for the CDR3 is TGTGCCAGCAGCTTAGCGCCTAGCGGGAGCACAGATACGCAGTATTTT. Using reference TRBV7-2 and TRBJ2-3 for the parts outside the CDR3, the full variable domain is GAGVSQSPSNKVTEKGKDVELRCDPISGHTALYWYRQSLGQGLEFLIYFQGNSAPDKSGLPSDRFSAERTGGSVSTLTIQRTQQEDSAVYLCASSLAPSGSTDTQYFGPGTRLTVL.

V is TRBV5-1 and J is TRBJ1-1, with D uncertain. V shed 6 bases and J shed 0 bases, with 3 bases lying between them. Germline lookup yields CDR1 SGHRS and CDR2 YFSETQ. The CDR3 is 11 residues long. In nucleotides, the CDR3 is TGCGCCAGCAAGCTGAACACTGAAGCTTTCTTT. This encodes CASKLNTEAFF.

In regard to this clone: Distinct nucleotide sequences in the sample also encode this CDR3. The genes are TRBV11-3 and TRBJ2-5; D is ambiguous. Germline V CDR1 and CDR2: SGHNT, YENEEA. V was pared by 3 bases and J by 2 bases, with 7 bases between. CDR3 length: 13 amino acids. The CDR3 region is CASSLRPQETQYF. CDR3 sequence (DNA): TGTGCCAGCAGCTTGAGGCCACAAGAGACCCAGTACTTC.

The chain carries TRBV25-1 and TRBJ2-5, with TRBD2 matching over 7 bases. The germline V gene encodes CDR1 MGHDK and CDR2 SYGVNS. The CDR3 totals 11 residues. The CDR3 spells CSAGQEETQYF. In nucleotides, the CDR3 is TGTTCAGCGGGGCAGGAGGAGACCCAGTACTTC.

The gene calls are TRBV7-2 and TRBJ1-1, with D unclear. The germline V and J ends were trimmed by 2 bases and 4 bases, with 14 bases remaining between them. The CDR3 contains 15 residues. Germline-derived CDR1 and CDR2 are SGHTA and FQGNSA. The CDR3 sequence: CASSLFSGQSTEAFF. The CDR3, as DNA: TGTGCCAGCAGCTTATTTTCTGGGCAGAGCACTGAAGCTTTCTTT.

The genes are TRBV21-1 and TRBJ2-7; the table's D call, TRBD2, was not checked against the DNA. TRBV21-1 is given as a pseudogene. The CDR3 sequence is 13 residues long. This chain's CDR3 is CASSKDNLYEQYF. In DNA, the CDR3 is TGTGCCAGCAGCAAAGATAATTTATACGAGCAGTACTTC.

The chain recombines TRBV12-3 or TRBV12-4 with TRBJ1-2; 8 bases align to TRBD1. There are 13 residues in the CDR3. J lost 10 bases, V lost 7 bases, and 11 bases had no gene match. CDR3 nucleotide sequence: TGTGCCAGCAACGTAAGAGGACAGGGTCCCTACACCTTC. As protein: CASNVRGQGPYTF.

This chain connects TRBV3-1 (or the pseudogene TRBV3-2) to TRBJ1-6; D call uncertain. V lost 4 bases to trimming and J lost 7 bases, with 14 bases between them. CDR1 and CDR2 (germline): LGHDT, YNNKEL (reference sequence). This CDR3 region has 15 residues. As DNA, the CDR3 is TGTGCCAGCAGCCTACTGGTCTCGAACAATTCACCCCTCCACTTT. Protein: CASSLLVSNNSPLHF.

The V and J genes are TRBV9 and TRBJ1-3; no clear D. Germline V gives CDR1 SGDLS, CDR2 YYNGEE. Trimming pared 1 base from V and 0 bases from J, leaving 8 bases between. CDR3 length: 15 amino acids. For the CDR3, the DNA is TGTGCCAGCAGCGTAACTTGGTACTCTGGAAACACCATATATTTT. Residues: CASSVTWYSGNTIYF.

V usage is TRBV2 and J usage is TRBJ2-1; 8 positions match TRBD2. The V gene's germline CDR1 is SNHLY and CDR2 FYNNEI. This CDR3 spans 14 amino acids. The ends lost 5 bases at V and 6 bases at J; junction bases unmatched: 6. CDR3 protein: CASSLLAAVNEQFF. In nucleotides, the CDR3 is TGTGCCAGCAGTTTACTAGCGGCTGTCAATGAGCAGTTCTTC. Full variable domain (missing parts from reference TRBV2 and TRBJ2-1): EPEVTQTPSHQVTQMGQEVILRCVPISNHLYFYWYRQILGQKVEFLVSFYNNEISEKSEIFDDQFSVERPDGSNFTLKIRSTKLEDSAMYFCASSLLAAVNEQFFGPGTRLTVL.

The genes are TRBV12-3 or TRBV12-4 and TRBJ1-1; D is unclear. V was clipped by 7 bases and J by 0 bases, with 6 bases between them. CDR3 size: 12 residues. The CDR3, as DNA: TGTGCCAGCATCCGGGTGAACACTGAAGCTTTCTTT. Its translation is CASIRVNTEAFF.

V gene TRBV5-1 combines with J gene TRBJ1-5, with 9 positions matching TRBD1. The CDR3 is 15 residues long. Trimming took 4 bases from V and 3 from J; bases not matched to a gene: 5. CDR1 is SGHRS and CDR2 is YFSETQ in the germline V gene. In DNA form, the CDR3 reads TGCGCCAGCAGCCCGGGACAGGGTTTCAATCAGCCCCAGCATTTT. Translated: CASSPGQGFNQPQHF. Combining the CDR3 with reference TRBV5-1 and TRBJ1-5 gives the whole variable domain KAGVTQTPRYLIKTRGQQVTLSCSPISGHRSVSWYQQTPGQGLQFLFEYFSETQRNKGNFPGRFSGRQFSNSRSEMNVSTLELGDSALYLCASSPGQGFNQPQHFGDGTRLSIL.

The rearrangement joins TRBV11-2 to TRBJ2-1; TRBD2 is a possible D gene (5 bases). The CDR3 spans 13 residues. Germline values: CDR1 SGHAT, CDR2 FQNNGV. The germline V and J ends were trimmed by 5 bases and 5 bases, with 10 bases remaining between them. The CDR3 DNA follows: TGTGCCAGCAGCCATACTAGAAACAATGAGCAGTTCTTC. It yields the protein CASSHTRNNEQFF.

This clone occurred once. The chain has TRBV7-2 and TRBJ2-3; 11 bases match TRBD2. The trim removed 5 bases at V and 2 bases at J, leaving 6 bases unmatched. This CDR3 is 16 amino acids long. CDR1 is SGHTA and CDR2 is FQGNSA in the germline V gene. The CDR3 here is CASSEGTSGFTDTQYF. The CDR3 DNA sequence: TGTGCCAGCAGCGAAGGGACTAGCGGTTTCACAGATACGCAGTATTTT.